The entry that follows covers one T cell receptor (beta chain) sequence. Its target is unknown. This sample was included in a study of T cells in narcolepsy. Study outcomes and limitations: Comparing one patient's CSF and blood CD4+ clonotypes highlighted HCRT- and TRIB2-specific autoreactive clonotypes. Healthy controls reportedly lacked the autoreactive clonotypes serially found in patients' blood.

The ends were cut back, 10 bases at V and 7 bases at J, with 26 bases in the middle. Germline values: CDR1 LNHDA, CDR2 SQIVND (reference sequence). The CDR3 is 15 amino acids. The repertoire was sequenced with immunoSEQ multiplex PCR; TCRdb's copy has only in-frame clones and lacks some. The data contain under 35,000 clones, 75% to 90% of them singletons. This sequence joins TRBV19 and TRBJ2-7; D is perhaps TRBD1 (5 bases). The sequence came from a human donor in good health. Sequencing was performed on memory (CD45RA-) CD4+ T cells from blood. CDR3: CAISLAQGRLREQYF. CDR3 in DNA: TGTGCCATCTCGTTGGCTCAGGGAAGACTTCGAGAGCAGTACTTC.